These T cell receptor beta chains were read from a single sample in a study of T cells in tuberculosis. Data came from immunoSEQ multiplex PCR; TCRdb stores just in-frame clones and leaves some out. The repertoire holds tens of thousands of clones, with nearly 97% as singletons. Sequencing was performed on PBMCs. The receptors were sampled from a donor aged 10-29 years with latent tuberculosis or without tuberculosis infection. CDR3s include the opening cysteine and the closing phenylalanine or tryptophan. The order of the fields is D gene, V gene, clone size, J gene, CDR3 protein, CDR3 DNA. D genes are given only for firm matches. The listing skips clone size in some rows; elsewhere it reads once, few, many or a size class.

.,TRBV5-1,.,TRBJ1-6,CASSFGRLDSPLHF,TGCGCCAGCAGCTTCGGCAGGTTGGATTCACCCCTCCACTTT
.,TRBV2,.,TRBJ2-5,CASRALKETQYF,TGTGCCAGCCGTGCACTCAAAGAGACCCAGTACTTC
TRBD1,TRBV27,.,TRBJ1-1,CASSLGGRGLDTEAFF,TGTGCCAGCAGTTTAGGGGGCAGGGGGTTGGACACTGAAGCTTTCTTT
TRBD1,TRBV7-8,.,TRBJ1-1,CASSFGQDLNTEAFF,TGTGCCAGCAGCTTCGGACAGGACCTGAACACTGAAGCTTTCTTT
TRBD2,TRBV7-2,.,TRBJ2-3,CASSPRGTSGGTEADTQYF,TGTGCCAGCAGCCCAAGGGGTACTAGCGGGGGGACGGAGGCAGATACGCAGTATTTT
.,TRBV6-5,.,TRBJ2-1,CASSYSRIYNEQFF,TGTGCCAGCAGTTACTCGAGGATTTACAATGAGCAGTTCTTC
TRBD2,TRBV7-6,.,TRBJ2-3,CASSLGLAGELSTDTQYF,TGTGCCAGCAGCTTAGGGCTAGCGGGGGAACTTAGCACAGATACGCAGTATTTT
TRBD2,TRBV19,once,TRBJ2-5,CASSRRLAGRPVMSETQYF,TGTGCCAGTAGTAGAAGACTAGCGGGAAGACCAGTTATGTCGGAGACCCAGTACTTC
TRBD1,TRBV30,.,TRBJ1-4,CAWSSLQGDNEKLFF,TGTGCCTGGAGTTCTTTACAGGGGGATAATGAAAAACTGTTTTTT
.,TRBV6-5,once,TRBJ1-2,CASSYMAGSNYGYTF,TGTGCCAGCAGTTACATGGCAGGGTCGAACTATGGCTACACCTTC